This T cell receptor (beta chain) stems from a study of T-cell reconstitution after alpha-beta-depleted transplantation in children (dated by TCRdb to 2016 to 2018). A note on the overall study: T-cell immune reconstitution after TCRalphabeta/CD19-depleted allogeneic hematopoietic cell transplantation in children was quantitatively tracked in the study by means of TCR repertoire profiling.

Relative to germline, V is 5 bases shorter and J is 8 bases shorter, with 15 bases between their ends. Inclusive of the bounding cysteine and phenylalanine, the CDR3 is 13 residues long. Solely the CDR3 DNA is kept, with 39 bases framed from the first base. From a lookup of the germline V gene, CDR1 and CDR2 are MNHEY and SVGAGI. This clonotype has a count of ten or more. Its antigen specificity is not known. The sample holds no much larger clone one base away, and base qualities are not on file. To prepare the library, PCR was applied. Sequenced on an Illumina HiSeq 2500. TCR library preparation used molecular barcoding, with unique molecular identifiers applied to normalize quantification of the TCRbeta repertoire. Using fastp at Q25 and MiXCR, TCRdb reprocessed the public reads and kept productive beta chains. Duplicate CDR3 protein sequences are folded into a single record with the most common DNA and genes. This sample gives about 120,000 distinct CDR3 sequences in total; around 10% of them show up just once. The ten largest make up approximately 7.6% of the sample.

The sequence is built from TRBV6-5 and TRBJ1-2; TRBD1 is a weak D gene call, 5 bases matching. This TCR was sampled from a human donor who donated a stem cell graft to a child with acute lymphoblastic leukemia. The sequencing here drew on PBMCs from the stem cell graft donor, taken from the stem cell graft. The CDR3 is CASSNRQSRGYTF. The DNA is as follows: TGTGCCAGCAGTAATCGACAGAGTCGGGGCTACACCTTC.